The next 31 T cell receptor beta chains were all read from a single sample in a study of T cell responses to AZD1222 COVID-19 vaccine. Generated by immunoSEQ multiplex PCR, the TCRdb table keeps only in-frame clones and is missing some. Of about 160,000 clones listed, about 91% are singletons. This specimen consisted of peripheral blood, obtained on day 0 of MenACWY control vaccination. All receptors come from an adult in good health.

The V call is TRBV5-1, the J call TRBJ2-1; D ambiguous. Trimming removed 1 base from V and 0 bases from J, with 8 bases in between. This CDR3 has 15 residues. Germline lookup yields CDR1 SGHRS and CDR2 YFSETQ. The CDR3 loop reads CASSLLGISYNEQFF. DNA for the CDR3: TGCGCCAGCAGCTTGTTGGGAATCTCCTACAATGAGCAGTTCTTC.

This chain uses TRBV11-2 with TRBJ2-2; TRBD2 agrees at 9 bases. Trimming removed 5 bases from V and 6 bases from J; junction bases left unmatched: 7. The CDR3 extends over 15 amino acids. Per the germline V gene, CDR1 is SGHAT and CDR2 is FQNNGV. The CDR3 loop reads CASSPALAGAGELFF. CDR3 sequence (DNA): TGTGCCAGCAGCCCTGCTTTAGCGGGAGCCGGGGAGCTGTTTTTT.

This clone was detected once. The rearrangement uses TRBV30 and TRBJ1-2, with D possibly being TRBD1 (5 bases). The germline V gene encodes CDR1 GTSNPN and CDR2 SVGIG (reference sequence). Trimming pared 4 bases from V and 8 bases from J, leaving 14 bases between. The CDR3 has 12 amino acids. CDR3 loop: CAWMGTGYGYTF. The CDR3 nucleotides read TGTGCCTGGATGGGGACGGGCTACGGCTACACCTTC.

This clone has a single count. The rearrangement uses TRBV7-9 and TRBJ1-2; 8 bases match TRBD1. J was trimmed by 9 bases and V by 5 bases; bases with no gene match: 5. Germline V gene lookup returns CDR1 SEHNR and CDR2 FQNEAQ (reference sequence). The CDR3 contains 12 residues. The CDR3 DNA is TGTGCCAGCAGCCCACAGGGGGAGAGCTACACCTTC. Translation gives CASSPQGESYTF.

This clone was recorded once. The chain employs TRBV27 and TRBJ2-3; 7 positions agree with TRBD2. The CDR3 is made up of 16 amino acids. J lost 2 bases, V lost 6 bases, and 11 bases had no gene match. The V gene's germline CDR1 is MNHEY and CDR2 SMNVEV (reference sequence). This CDR3 is CASRQTTAGVTDTQYF. The DNA for the CDR3 is TGTGCCAGCAGACAAACGACGGCGGGAGTCACAGATACGCAGTATTTT.

The gene calls are TRBV5-1 and TRBJ2-5, with 7 bases fitting TRBD2. From germline, CDR1 is SGHRS and CDR2 YFSETQ. This CDR3 is 15 amino acids long. V was clipped by 4 bases and J by 2 bases; unmatched bases: 8. This chain's CDR3 is CASSPAPSGQETQYF. CDR3 DNA sequence: TGCGCCAGCAGCCCAGCTCCTAGCGGACAAGAGACCCAGTACTTC.

This clone is a singleton in its sample. The chain links TRBV28 to TRBJ1-2, with 11 bases identical to TRBD1. V trimming: 6 bases; J trimming: 3 bases; junction bases outside the gene matches: 9. From germline, CDR1 is MDHEN and CDR2 SYDVKM. The CDR3 sequence is 16 residues long. CDR3 in DNA: TGTGCCAGCAGCCCAGCCGGGACAGGGGGGGACTATGGCTACACCTTC. It encodes CASSPAGTGGDYGYTF.

This rearrangement joins TRBV27 to TRBJ1-6; no definite D call. V gave up 3 bases and J gave up 2 bases, with 8 bases separating them. The CDR3 totals 15 residues. Germline-derived CDR1 and CDR2 are MNHEY and SMNVEV (reference sequence). CDR3 amino acids: CASSFLPAYNSPLHF. CDR3 nucleotide sequence: TGTGCCAGCAGTTTTTTACCGGCCTATAATTCACCCCTCCACTTT.

The rearrangement uses TRBV7-8 and TRBJ2-1; 9 bases line up with TRBD2. V was clipped by 4 bases and J by 0 bases; unmatched bases: 4. CDR1 SGHVS and CDR2 FQNEAQ come from the germline V gene. The CDR3 runs 16 residues. CDR3 region: CASSSWTSDSYNEQFF. CDR3 in DNA: TGTGCCAGCAGCTCCTGGACTAGCGACTCCTACAATGAGCAGTTCTTC.

V and J are TRBV5-1 and TRBJ2-7; TRBD2 aligns across 9 bases. Losses at the gene ends were 0 bases for V and 11 bases for J; bases not matched to a gene: 12. CDR3 length: 15 residues. From germline, CDR1 is SGHRS and CDR2 YFSETQ. CDR3 nucleotides: TGCGCCAGCAGCTTGGTAGCGGGAGAGGTGCCATTGGAGTACTTC. This codes for CASSLVAGEVPLEYF.

The rearrangement joins TRBV19 to TRBJ2-1; 11 positions match TRBD2. V gave up 5 bases and J gave up 2 bases; unmatched junction bases: 8. This CDR3 comprises 17 residues. Per germline, CDR1 LNHDA and CDR2 SQIVND (reference sequence). The CDR3 sequence is CASSPRTSGRPYNEQFF. The CDR3 DNA sequence: TGTGCCAGTAGTCCCCGGACTAGCGGGCGTCCCTACAATGAGCAGTTCTTC.

This clone appeared a single time. The chain recombines TRBV10-3 with TRBJ2-7; 8 nucleotides agree with TRBD2. The length of the CDR3 is 15 residues. V was clipped by 10 bases and J by 0 bases; unmatched bases: 11. The germline gives CDR1 ENHRY, CDR2 SYGVKD. The CDR3 protein is CATREAGGPSYEQYF. DNA of the CDR3: TGTGCCACCCGGGAGGCGGGAGGACCCTCCTACGAGCAGTACTTC.

V gene TRBV9 combines with J gene TRBJ2-2; TRBD2 matches 11 bases. This CDR3 is built from 17 residues. V lost 6 bases to trimming and J lost 5 bases; unmatched junction nucleotides: 12. Germline CDR1 is SGDLS and CDR2 is YYNGEE. The CDR3 bases are TGTGCCAGCACACAGGGGCGGACTAGCGGGTGGACCGGGGAGCTGTTTTTT. It codes for CASTQGRTSGWTGELFF. The full variable domain, completed using reference TRBV9 and TRBJ2-2, is DSGVTQTPKHLITATGQRVTLRCSPRSGDLSVYWYQQSLDQGLQFLIQYYNGEERAKGNILERFSAQQFPDLHSELNLSSLELGDSALYFCASTQGRTSGWTGELFFGEGSRLTVL.

The chain employs TRBV6-5 and TRBJ2-5; D ambiguous. V was clipped by 6 bases and J by 5 bases, with 16 bases between them. Germline assignment: CDR1 MNHEY and CDR2 SVGAGI. The CDR3 is made up of 14 amino acids. The CDR3 sequence: CASSRTPVGETQYF. CDR3 coding DNA: TGTGCCAGCAGCAGAACCCCCGTGGGGGAGACCCAGTACTTC.

This chain uses TRBV7-9 with TRBJ2-7; maybe TRBD1 (6 bases). The germline gives CDR1 SEHNR, CDR2 FQNEAQ (reference sequence). Trimming shortened V by 4 bases and J by 3 bases, and 19 bases separated the two germline ends. The CDR3 runs 16 residues. The CDR3 bases are TGTGCCAGCAGCTCTTCCGGGACAAGGGAGCGCTACGAGCAGTACTTC. Amino acids: CASSSSGTRERYEQYF. The whole variable domain, remainder taken from reference TRBV7-9 and TRBJ2-7, is DTGVSQNPRHKITKRGQNVTFRCDPISEHNRLYWYRQTLGQGPEFLTYFQNEAQLEKSRLLSDRFSAERPKGSFSTLEIQRTEQGDSAMYLCASSSSGTRERYEQYFGPGTRLTVT.

The rearrangement joins TRBV27 to TRBJ1-2; 7 bases fit TRBD1. From germline, CDR1 is MNHEY and CDR2 SMNVEV (reference sequence). CDR3 length: 17 amino acids. The J segment lost 4 bases and the V segment lost 4 bases, leaving 15 bases of the junction unmatched. CDR3 region: CASSSLGGGKPFYGYTF. CDR3 DNA sequence: TGTGCCAGCAGTTCCCTAGGAGGGGGCAAACCCTTCTATGGCTACACCTTC.

The gene calls are TRBV9 and TRBJ1-3; D possibly corresponds to TRBD1 (5 bases). The CDR3 totals 16 residues. The V end was cut by 2 bases, the J end by 1 base, with 13 bases between. Germline loops: CDR1 SGDLS, CDR2 YYNGEE. The CDR3 nucleotides read TGTGCCAGCAGCGTTGACGCCCCAGGGTCTGGAAACACCATATATTTT. This sequence encodes CASSVDAPGSGNTIYF.

The rearrangement joins TRBV28 to TRBJ2-4; 9 positions agree with TRBD1. J was trimmed by 2 bases and V by 8 bases; bases with no gene match: 16. The germline CDR1 and CDR2 sequences are MDHEN and SYDVKM. The CDR3 is 18 residues long. CDR3: CASFQDRGAPASKNIQYF. Written as DNA, the CDR3 is TGTGCCAGCTTTCAGGACAGGGGCGCCCCAGCCTCCAAAAACATTCAGTACTTC.

V gene TRBV6-5 combines with J gene TRBJ2-7; 9 nucleotides match TRBD2. The CDR3 runs to 14 residues. Germline CDR1 reads MNHEY; CDR2 reads SVGAGI. V lost 11 bases and J lost 2; bases outside the gene matches: 10. The CDR3 protein is CAGSEAGGPYEQYF. CDR3 sequence (DNA): TGTGCCGGCTCGGAGGCGGGAGGGCCCTACGAGCAGTACTTC.

The chain carries TRBV4-2 and TRBJ1-2; 10 nucleotides align to TRBD1. With V trimmed by 1 base and J by 6 bases, 5 bases remained unmatched. Germline CDR1 and CDR2: LGHNA and YNFKEQ. The CDR3 is 15 amino acids. CDR3 sequence (DNA): TGTGCCAGCAGCCAAGCAGTGGGGACAGGGGATGGCTACACCTTC. This codes for CASSQAVGTGDGYTF.

This rearrangement joins TRBV4-3 to TRBJ1-5; D is unclear. CDR1 is LGHNA, CDR2 YSLEER, per germline. V lost 1 base, J lost 2 bases, and 9 bases lay in between. The CDR3 extends over 15 amino acids. The CDR3 region is CASSQGVNRNQPQHF. CDR3 bases: TGCGCCAGCAGCCAAGGAGTGAATCGCAATCAGCCCCAGCATTTT.

CDR3 bases: TGCGCCAGCAGCTTGGATGGCGGGAGTATGTATTTT. It yields the protein CASSLDGGSMYF. This chain uses TRBV5-1 with TRBJ2-3, with 7 bases that match TRBD2. After removal of 0 bases from V and 14 bases from J, the junction contained 6 bases not matched to a gene. Germline loops: CDR1 SGHRS, CDR2 YFSETQ. This CDR3 has 12 amino acids.

Here the CDR3 DNA reads TGTGCCAGCAGCTCTTCCGGCAGCATCCTTGGCTACACCTTC. Translating gives CASSSSGSILGYTF. This sequence joins TRBV7-9 and TRBJ1-2, with no clear D. The CDR3 sequence is 14 residues long. Germline CDR1 SEHNR, CDR2 FQNEAQ (reference sequence). The V end lost 4 bases, the J end lost 7 bases, and 16 bases lay between the germline ends.

The V gene is TRBV5-1, the J gene TRBJ2-7; D is perhaps TRBD1 (6 bases). Germline CDR1 reads SGHRS; CDR2 reads YFSETQ. V lost 5 bases to trimming and J lost 0 bases, with 18 bases between them. This CDR3 has 16 amino acids. The CDR3 here is CASSPYTGTFSYEQYF. CDR3 coding DNA: TGCGCCAGCAGTCCCTACACCGGGACATTCTCCTACGAGCAGTACTTC.

The rearrangement links TRBV19 to TRBJ1-5, with D possibly matching TRBD1 (5 bases). The CDR3 loop spans 13 amino acids. Trimming pared 4 bases from V and 7 bases from J, leaving 11 bases between. Germline loops: CDR1 LNHDA, CDR2 SQIVND (reference sequence). The DNA of the CDR3 is TGTGCCAGTAGTACCCAAACAGGCCAGCCCCAGCATTTT. Amino acid sequence: CASSTQTGQPQHF.

This chain connects TRBV9 to TRBJ2-1, with 9 bases fitting TRBD1. Per germline, CDR1 SGDLS and CDR2 YYNGEE. The CDR3 totals 15 residues. V lost 3 bases and J lost 9; bases outside the gene matches: 10. The DNA of the CDR3 is TGTGCCAGCAGCGGCCTCGTCACAGGGGGCGGTGAGCAGTTCTTC. This encodes CASSGLVTGGGEQFF. The full variable domain, rest sourced from reference TRBV9 and TRBJ2-1, is DSGVTQTPKHLITATGQRVTLRCSPRSGDLSVYWYQQSLDQGLQFLIQYYNGEERAKGNILERFSAQQFPDLHSELNLSSLELGDSALYFCASSGLVTGGGEQFFGPGTRLTVL.

A few counts support this clone. This chain connects TRBV7-2 to TRBJ2-3, with 9 bases that match TRBD2. This CDR3 region has 16 residues. Germline-derived CDR1 and CDR2 are SGHTA and FQGNSA. Trimming at V came to 5 bases and at J to 1 base, leaving 7 bases not matched to a gene. The CDR3 sequence is CASSGRLAGRTDTQYF. The CDR3 DNA is TGTGCCAGCAGCGGACGGCTAGCGGGGCGCACAGATACGCAGTATTTT.

V usage is TRBV12-3 or TRBV12-4 and J usage is TRBJ1-2; D may be TRBD1 (5 bases). The CDR3 is 13 residues long. V was cut by 3 bases and J by 8 bases, with 13 bases left in between. CDR3 bases: TGTGCCAGCAGTTTCGGGGACTCCACAGGCTACACCTTC. The encoded protein is CASSFGDSTGYTF.

The chain carries TRBV7-8 and TRBJ2-1; 8 positions agree with TRBD1. Germline V gives CDR1 SGHVS, CDR2 FQNEAQ. V lost 3 bases, J lost 3 bases, and 4 bases stayed unmatched. CDR3 length: 15 residues. The CDR3 reads CASSFDRGHYNEQFF. CDR3 DNA: TGTGCCAGCAGCTTCGACAGGGGTCACTACAATGAGCAGTTCTTC.

This clone was recorded only once. The CDR3 protein is CASSWGLSYEQYF. CDR3 in DNA: TGTGCCAGCAGTTGGGGACTTTCCTACGAGCAGTACTTC. This sequence joins TRBV27 and TRBJ2-7; a weak D match, TRBD2 (6 bases). V was pared by 4 bases and J by 1 base, with 8 bases between. Germline CDR1 is MNHEY and CDR2 is SMNVEV (reference sequence). CDR3 length: 13 residues.

This clone was counted a few times. V gene TRBV14 combines with J gene TRBJ1-2; D is unresolved. Trimming took 6 bases from V and 6 from J, leaving 20 bases between them. The CDR3 consists of 15 residues. Germline CDR1 SGHDN, CDR2 FVKESK. CDR3 protein: CASSSRSPPLDGYTF. The CDR3 coding sequence is TGTGCCAGCAGTTCCAGGTCGCCCCCTCTAGATGGCTACACCTTC.